The sequence of this T cell receptor (beta chain) was determined in a study of T cell clusters in autoimmune cytopenias. Study context: Per sample, median TRB depth was approximately 52,000 reads, yielding a median roughly 2,400 distinct clonotypes.

The CDR3 is 17 residues long. The germline V gene has CDR1 MNHEY and CDR2 SVGEGT. One tube held mixed TRB-A and TRB-B primer pools for touch-down PCR. TCRdb re-called the multiplex PCR reads and catalogs CDR3 proteins one per entry, DNA excluded. This sample contains under 3,000 distinct CDR3 sequences. Approximately 40,000 genome equivalents of blood DNA were amplified for TRB. This same sample was also taken into another study, of T cell repertoires in aging, cancer and after chemotherapy.

The chain links TRBV6-2 or TRBV6-3 to TRBJ1-4; TCRdb indicates TRBD1, and absent DNA this call remains unverified. The clonotype was recovered from a human donor with an autoimmune cytopenia or autoimmune hepatitis (not recorded which). The sample taken for sequencing was peripheral blood. The CDR3 is CASSYYVGQGGNEKLFF.